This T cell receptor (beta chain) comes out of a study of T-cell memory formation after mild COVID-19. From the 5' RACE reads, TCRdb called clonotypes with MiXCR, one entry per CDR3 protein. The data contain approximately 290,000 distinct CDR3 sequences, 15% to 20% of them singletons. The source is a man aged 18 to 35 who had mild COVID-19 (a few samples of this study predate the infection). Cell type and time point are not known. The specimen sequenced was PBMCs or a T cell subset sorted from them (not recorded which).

The CDR3 DNA follows: TGTGCCAGCAGTCGGGTCTCGAAGGGAGAAAAACTGTTTTTT. It specifies CASSRVSKGEKLFF. The chain carries TRBV12-3 or TRBV12-4 and TRBJ1-4; D remains ambiguous. V was clipped by 5 bases and J by 8 bases, with 15 bases between them. This CDR3 has 14 amino acids.